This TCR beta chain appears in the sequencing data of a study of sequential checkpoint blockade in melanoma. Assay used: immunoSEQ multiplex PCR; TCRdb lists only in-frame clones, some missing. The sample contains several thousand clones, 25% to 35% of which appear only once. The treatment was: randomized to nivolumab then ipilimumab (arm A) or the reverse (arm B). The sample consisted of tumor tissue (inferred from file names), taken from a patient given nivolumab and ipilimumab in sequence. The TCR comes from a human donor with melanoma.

CDR3 amino acids: CASGGDRRAGNTIYF. The CDR3 DNA reads TGTGCTAGTGGCGGGGACAGGCGGGCTGGAAACACCATATATTTT. This chain links TRBV12-5 with TRBJ1-3, with 8 bases aligning to TRBD1. Trimming removed 6 bases from V and 2 bases from J; junction bases left unmatched: 6. The CDR3 runs 15 residues. Germline values: CDR1 LGHNT, CDR2 FRNRAP.